Following are 21 T cell receptor beta chains from one sample sequenced in a study of graft-versus-host responses after intestinal transplantation. Produced via immunoSEQ multiplex PCR; TCRdb's table is partial and in-frame only. The top ten clones hold about 2.7% of a sample with 55,000 to 85,000 clones, about 90% of them seen once. No antigen has been identified for these receptors. The source material was unstimulated CD8+ T cells sorted from spleen or lymph node cells, sampled before intestinal transplant. Source of these receptors: a human donor who received an intestinal transplant.

The V and J genes are TRBV10-3 and TRBJ1-5; no clear D gene. CDR1 ENHRY and CDR2 SYGVKD come from the germline V gene. CDR3 size: 15 residues. The germline V and J ends were trimmed by 4 bases and 0 bases, with 10 bases remaining between them. Here the CDR3 DNA reads TGTGCCATCAGTGCTAGGCTTTATAGCAATCAGCCCCAGCATTTT. Its translation: CAISARLYSNQPQHF.

The table lists this clone with a count of one. This rearrangement joins TRBV27 to TRBJ2-7; D gene ambiguous. The CDR3 consists of 13 residues. V gave up 3 bases and J gave up 4 bases, with 10 bases separating them. CDR1 is MNHEY, CDR2 SMNVEV, per germline (reference sequence). The CDR3 here is CASSFGFGYEQYF. As DNA, the CDR3 is TGTGCCAGCAGTTTCGGTTTCGGGTACGAGCAGTACTTC.

This sequence joins TRBV28 and TRBJ2-7; 10 bases map to TRBD2. Germline V CDR1 and CDR2: MDHEN, SYDVKM. This CDR3 is 14 amino acids long. The junction had 6 bases not matched to a gene; V was cut back by 6 bases and J by 4 bases. The DNA of the CDR3 is TGTGCCAGCAGCTGGACTAGCGGACCGTACGAGCAGTACTTC. It encodes CASSWTSGPYEQYF. Combining the CDR3 with reference TRBV28 and TRBJ2-7 gives the whole variable domain DVKVTQSSRYLVKRTGEKVFLECVQDMDHENMFWYRQDPGLGLRLIYFSYDVKMKEKGDIPEGYSVSREKKERFSLILESASTNQTSMYLCASSWTSGPYEQYFGPGTRLTVT.

V usage is TRBV4-2 and J usage is TRBJ1-5; D is perhaps TRBD1 (5 bases). Germline V lookup: CDR1 LGHNA, CDR2 YNFKEQ. V was trimmed by 1 base and J by 0 bases, leaving 13 bases between them. This CDR3 region has 17 residues. The CDR3 spells CASSQGVAGYSNQPQHF. The CDR3, as DNA: TGTGCCAGCAGCCAAGGGGTCGCAGGGTATAGCAATCAGCCCCAGCATTTT.

V and J are TRBV25-1 and TRBJ1-5; D uncertain. This CDR3 has 13 residues. Trimming cost V 4 bases and J 0 bases, with 4 bases left between them. Germline assignment: CDR1 MGHDK and CDR2 SYGVNS. The CDR3 DNA reads TGTGCCAGCAGTGGGCATAGCAATCAGCCCCAGCATTTT. Its translation is CASSGHSNQPQHF.

The chain employs TRBV10-1 and TRBJ2-2; 10 bases align to TRBD2. Per germline, CDR1 WNHNN and CDR2 SYGVQD (reference sequence). This CDR3 is built from 15 residues. CDR3 DNA: TGCGCTACGGGGGCCGGGACTAGCGACACCGGGGAGCTGTTTTTT. It is translated as CATGAGTSDTGELFF.

The V and J genes are TRBV7-9 and TRBJ2-1; D perhaps matches TRBD2 (6 bases). V gave up 10 bases and J gave up 10 bases, with 23 bases separating them. The CDR3 is made up of 14 amino acids. Per germline, CDR1 SEHNR and CDR2 FQNEAQ (reference sequence). CDR3 nucleotide sequence: TGTGCCATCTCTTGGGGGGAGAGGGAAGGAGAGCAGTTCTTC. Translated, it gives CAISWGEREGEQFF.

This chain uses TRBV19 with TRBJ1-5, with D uncertain. The CDR3 consists of 15 residues. The V end lost 3 bases, the J end lost 0 bases, and 9 bases lay between the germline ends. Germline CDR1 LNHDA, CDR2 SQIVND (reference sequence). The CDR3 is CASSMVSVSNQPQHF. CDR3 bases: TGTGCCAGTAGTATGGTGTCAGTTAGCAATCAGCCCCAGCATTTT.

This clone has only a few counts. The chain has TRBV6-6 and TRBJ2-1, with TRBD2 identical over 8 bases. Germline CDR1 is MNHNY and CDR2 is SVGAGI (reference sequence). The V segment lost 0 bases and the J segment 4 bases; nucleotides outside the gene matches: 2. CDR3 length equals 15 residues. This CDR3 is CASSYSVAGYNEQFF. CDR3 DNA: TGTGCCAGCAGTTACTCCGTAGCGGGGTACAATGAGCAGTTCTTC.

The rearrangement uses TRBV29-1 and TRBJ1-1; D is possibly TRBD1 (5 bases). The CDR3 is made up of 13 amino acids. The ends were cut back, 4 bases at V and 5 bases at J, with 14 bases in the middle. Germline assignment: CDR1 SQVTM and CDR2 ANQGSEA. Written as DNA, the CDR3 is TGCAGCGTTGTGGGGCAGGGCGGAACTGAAGCTTTCTTT. This gives the protein CSVVGQGGTEAFF. The full variable domain, its missing parts supplied by reference TRBV29-1 and TRBJ1-1, is SAVISQKPSRDICQRGTSLTIQCQVDSQVTMMFWYRQQPGQSLTLIATANQGSEATYESGFVIDKFPISRPNLTFSTLTVSNMSPEDSSIYLCSVVGQGGTEAFFGQGTRLTVV.

The chain carries TRBV9 and TRBJ2-3; 13 bases are shared with TRBD2. This CDR3 has 17 amino acids. Germline V gene data show CDR1 as SGDLS and CDR2 as YYNGEE. Trimming at V came to 0 bases and at J to 5 bases, leaving 6 bases not matched to a gene. The DNA for the CDR3 is TGTGCCAGCAGCGTAGCAGGGGGACTAGCGGGGAGAGATACGCAGTATTTT. Amino acid sequence: CASSVAGGLAGRDTQYF.

The V and J genes are TRBV28 and TRBJ2-7; 7 nucleotides agree with TRBD1. V shed 2 bases, J shed 6 bases, and the junction held 7 bases outside the gene matches. The germline V gene has CDR1 MDHEN and CDR2 SYDVKM. The CDR3 contains 14 residues. The CDR3 sequence is CASSLDRELGEQYF. CDR3 DNA sequence: TGTGCCAGCAGTTTAGACAGGGAGTTGGGCGAGCAGTACTTC.

This sequence joins TRBV29-1 and TRBJ2-3; 9 nucleotides align to TRBD1. The germline V gene encodes CDR1 SQVTM and CDR2 ANQGSEA. The CDR3 is 18 amino acids. Losses at the gene ends were 0 bases for V and 0 bases for J; bases not matched to a gene: 10. The CDR3 DNA follows: TGCAGCGTTGAAGAGGGACAGGGAGAGTGGGCTAGCACAGATACGCAGTATTTT. Amino acid sequence: CSVEEGQGEWASTDTQYF.

CDR3 DNA sequence: TGTGCCAGCAGCGCCGGGGAGGAGGTGAACACTGAAGCTTTCTTT. Amino acid sequence: CASSAGEEVNTEAFF. The chain links TRBV9 to TRBJ1-1; D call uncertain. V lost 3 bases, J lost 0 bases, and 12 bases lay in between. Germline CDR1 SGDLS, CDR2 YYNGEE. The CDR3 spans 15 residues.

The V gene is TRBV7-8, the J gene TRBJ1-2; D call uncertain. The V gene's germline CDR1 is SGHVS and CDR2 FQNEAQ. This CDR3 is 15 amino acids long. V lost 3 bases and J lost 4, with 15 bases in between. The CDR3 DNA is TGTGCCAGCAGCTTGGGCGGGCCCACTAGCTATGGCTACACCTTC. Protein: CASSLGGPTSYGYTF.

This clone has just one count. This chain connects TRBV2 to TRBJ1-5; D might be TRBD1 (5 bases). The CDR3 is 14 amino acids. Per the germline V gene, CDR1 is SNHLY and CDR2 is FYNNEI. The ends were cut back, 8 bases at V and 5 bases at J, with 16 bases in the middle. Here the CDR3 reads CASSLGGGDQPQHF. CDR3 DNA: TGTGCCAGCTCCCTGGGGGGAGGAGATCAGCCCCAGCATTTT.

V is TRBV5-1 and J is TRBJ1-1; tentatively, D is TRBD1 (5 bases). Germline assignment: CDR1 SGHRS and CDR2 YFSETQ. CDR3 length: 13 residues. The V gene lost 0 bases and the J gene lost 5 bases, with 8 bases spanning the gap. CDR3 in DNA: TGCGCCAGCAGCTTGGCGGGGGTGACTGAAGCTTTCTTT. It is translated as CASSLAGVTEAFF.

The chain has TRBV10-1 and TRBJ2-7; 8 nucleotides agree with TRBD1. The V segment lost 1 base and the J segment 1 base; nucleotides outside the gene matches: 3. CDR3 length equals 15 residues. Germline CDR1 WNHNN, CDR2 SYGVQD (reference sequence). The CDR3 nucleotides read TGCGCCAGCAGTGAGTGGACAGGGCAATCCTACGAGCAGTACTTC. Translating it yields CASSEWTGQSYEQYF.

The chain carries TRBV5-6 and TRBJ2-7; 11 nucleotides line up with TRBD2. The germline V gene encodes CDR1 SGHDT and CDR2 YYEEEE. This CDR3 is 15 amino acids long. J lost 7 bases, V lost 4 bases, and 10 bases had no gene match. The CDR3 region is CASSPRLAGHEEQYF. The CDR3 DNA sequence: TGTGCCAGCAGCCCGAGACTAGCGGGACACGAAGAGCAGTACTTC.

The chain recombines TRBV5-4 with TRBJ1-1, with 8 bases identical to TRBD1. The CDR3 loop spans 14 amino acids. The germline V gene has CDR1 SGHNT and CDR2 YYREEE (reference sequence). With 10 bases clipped from V and 1 base from J, the junction kept 9 bases outside the gene matches. CDR3: CACEFGTGNTEAFF. In nucleotides, the CDR3 is TGTGCCTGCGAATTCGGGACAGGGAACACTGAAGCTTTCTTT. Combining the CDR3 with reference TRBV5-4 and TRBJ1-1 gives the whole variable domain ETGVTQSPTHLIKTRGQQVTLRCSSQSGHNTVSWYQQALGQGPQFIFQYYREEENGRGNFPPRFSGLQFPNYSSELNVNALELDDSALYLCACEFGTGNTEAFFGQGTRLTVV.

The chain carries TRBV2 and TRBJ2-1, with 15 positions matching TRBD2. This CDR3 contains 16 residues. V was clipped by 6 bases and J by 8 bases; unmatched bases: 8. In germline, CDR1 is SNHLY, CDR2 FYNNEI. The CDR3 sequence is CASRGRTSGRADEQFF. In nucleotides, the CDR3 is TGTGCCAGCAGGGGCCGGACTAGCGGGAGGGCCGATGAGCAGTTCTTC.